This T cell receptor (beta chain) was retrieved from a study of a mutant IDH1 vaccine in newly diagnosed glioma. Study details: Beginning 4-6 weeks after radiotherapy alone, or with temozolomide cycles, vaccination took place. Whole-study findings and limits: Apparently unrelated to pseudoprogression were changes in the top peripheral T cell clonotypes. Vaccine-induced immune responses were detected in over 90% of patients.

The CDR3 contains 14 residues. CDR1 and CDR2 (germline): SNHLY, FYNNEI. Trimming removed 4 bases from V and 8 bases from J; junction bases left unmatched: 5. Libraries were prepared by immunoSEQ multiplex PCR; TCRdb keeps only in-frame clonotypes and omits some of them. The sample includes about 32,000 clones, around 82% of them seen just once. Regarding time point: week 11, during vaccination. In the vaccine, a single dose held 300 ug of the mutant IDH1 20-mer peptide, along with topical imiquimod. Donor tumors were new WHO grade 3 or 4 IDH1-mutant, ATRX-lost astrocytomas. A remark on this clone: Its antigen is unknown.

The origin of this receptor is a man aged 25 to 40 with glioma. The material was PBMCs, obtained from a glioma patient whose treatment included an IDH1 peptide vaccine. V usage is TRBV2 and J usage is TRBJ1-2; 12 bases are a match to TRBD1. CDR3 nucleotides: TGTGCCAGCAGTGGGGACAGGGGGCTAAGGGGCTACACCTTC. Translating gives CASSGDRGLRGYTF.